This T cell receptor beta chain was documented in a study of OX40 agonist ivuxolimab in advanced cancers. Study information: An anti-OX40 (CD134) antibody with agonistic activity, ivuxolimab, was administered to patients. With a range of roughly 20 to 80, age averaged roughly 60 years, and about 82% were male. Of the patients, three showed partial responses, one with hepatocellular carcinoma and two with cutaneous melanoma.

The CDR3 is 18 amino acids. Germline assignment: CDR1 SGDLS and CDR2 YYNGEE. V was cut by 0 bases and J by 0 bases, with 18 bases left in between. Patients with autoimmune history or systemic immunosuppression were excluded. Data came from immunoSEQ multiplex PCR; TCRdb stores just in-frame clones and leaves some out. The repertoire includes 45,000 to 65,000 clones, 60% to 80% of them detected once, and around 2.5% sits in the top ten. The receptor was isolated from an adult with an advanced solid tumor such as melanoma, head and neck, liver or kidney cancer. The material sequenced was CD4+ or CD8+ T cells sorted from blood, taken in a trial of the OX40 agonist ivuxolimab. This rearrangement joins TRBV9 to TRBJ2-5; D not resolved. The CDR3 DNA sequence: TGTGCCAGCAGCGTAGATGGTTCCATACCCCTGTACCAAGAGACCCAGTACTTC. Amino acids: CASSVDGSIPLYQETQYF.